This T cell receptor beta chain appears in the sequencing data of a study of blood T cell repertoires in COVID-19. Across the whole study: The United States, Italy and Spain were the sources of the acute and convalescent COVID-19 samples.

Germline lookup yields CDR1 SGHVS and CDR2 FQNEAQ. The CDR3 length is 14 residues. Trimming shortened V by 6 bases and J by 0 bases, and 11 bases separated the two germline ends. This clone was observed a single time. Sequencing was performed with immunoSEQ multiplex PCR; in TCRdb, only in-frame clones are kept and a portion is missing. There are a few hundred thousand clones in the sample; roughly 84% occur only once, and over 1.5% lies in the top ten. The sequence was collected from a woman in her thirties or forties who had recovered from COVID-19. This chain uses TRBV7-8 with TRBJ1-1; a possible D gene is TRBD1 (5 bases). Sequencing input: peripheral blood. The CDR3 DNA follows: TGTGCCAGCAGTAAGGAGGGACTGAACACTGAAGCTTTCTTT. Protein sequence: CASSKEGLNTEAFF.